A single sample is the source of the 19 T cell receptor beta chains below, sequenced in a study of cytomegalovirus exposure and HLA in healthy donors. The table came from immunoSEQ multiplex PCR; TCRdb's copy has only in-frame clones and leaves some out. The data contain roughly 180,000 clones, over 65% of them singletons. Sequenced input: PBMCs. These TCRs come from a man aged 18 to 29 in good health and CMV-seropositive.

This clone turned up a few times. The gene calls are TRBV4-3 and TRBJ1-4; weak D call: TRBD1 (5 bases). V dropped 4 bases and J dropped 0 bases, with 12 bases sitting between them. This CDR3 is built from 16 residues. Germline V CDR1 and CDR2: LGHNA, YSLEER. CDR3 in DNA: TGCGCCAGCAGCCCAGGACACCTTTCAACTAATGAAAAACTGTTTTTT. It encodes CASSPGHLSTNEKLFF.

The sample holds many counts of this clone. V is TRBV6-6 and J is TRBJ1-1; 7 bases are a match to TRBD1. Losses at the gene ends were 6 bases for V and 5 bases for J; bases not matched to a gene: 15. The CDR3 extends over 16 amino acids. Germline CDR1 MNHNY, CDR2 SVGAGI (reference sequence). Here the CDR3 reads CASRGERGPPPTEAFF. In DNA form, the CDR3 reads TGTGCCAGCAGGGGGGAGAGGGGGCCACCTCCAACTGAAGCTTTCTTT.

This sequence joins TRBV7-9 and TRBJ2-5; 9 nucleotides line up with TRBD2. J gave up 2 bases and V 4 bases, and 8 bases lay outside the gene matches. Germline V gene sequence: CDR1 SEHNR, CDR2 FQNEAQ (reference sequence). CDR3 size: 16 residues. CDR3 DNA: TGTGCCAGCAGCTCTAGAGAGACTAGCGGACAAGAGACCCAGTACTTC. Its translation: CASSSRETSGQETQYF. The variable domain in full, completed from reference TRBV7-9 and TRBJ2-5, reads DTGVSQNPRHKITKRGQNVTFRCDPISEHNRLYWYRQTLGQGPEFLTYFQNEAQLEKSRLLSDRFSAERPKGSFSTLEIQRTEQGDSAMYLCASSSRETSGQETQYFGPGTRLLVL.

The CDR3 bases are TGTGCCAGCAGTTACGAGCCCGGGATGGGAAAACTGTTTTTT. Its translation: CASSYEPGMGKLFF. The V call is TRBV6-5, the J call TRBJ1-4; no clear D gene. The CDR3 contains 14 residues. Germline-derived CDR1 and CDR2 are MNHEY and SVGAGI. Between the trimmed V and J ends, which lost 2 bases and 10 bases, there was a span of 14 bases.

This rearrangement joins TRBV29-1 to TRBJ2-4, with 9 bases fitting TRBD1. CDR3 length: 15 amino acids. The V segment lost 6 bases and the J segment 1 base; nucleotides outside the gene matches: 7. Germline V lookup: CDR1 SQVTM, CDR2 ANQGSEA. The CDR3: CSVGDRGTAKNIQYF. The CDR3 nucleotides read TGCAGCGTCGGCGACAGGGGGACGGCCAAAAACATTCAGTACTTC.

This rearrangement joins TRBV5-1 to TRBJ2-3; a possible D gene is TRBD2 (6 bases). The V and J ends lost 4 bases and 3 bases respectively, with 12 bases between them. The CDR3 totals 14 residues. CDR1 is SGHRS and CDR2 is YFSETQ in the germline V gene. The CDR3 DNA is TGCGCCAGCAGCAACGGGGGACGGACAGATACGCAGTATTTT. Amino acids: CASSNGGRTDTQYF.

This clone was seen a few times. The chain is built from TRBV7-3 and TRBJ1-1, with 9 bases fitting TRBD1. Germline-derived CDR1 and CDR2 are SGHTA and FQGTGA. CDR3 length: 15 amino acids. The V gene end was trimmed by 6 bases and the J gene end by 2 bases; junction bases not matched to a gene: 7. CDR3 sequence (DNA): TGTGCCAGCAGGCCTCCGGGACAGGGAAACACTGAAGCTTTCTTT. This codes for CASRPPGQGNTEAFF. Combining the CDR3 with reference TRBV7-3 and TRBJ1-1 gives the whole variable domain GAGVSQTPSNKVTEKGKYVELRCDPISGHTALYWYRQSLGQGPEFLIYFQGTGAADDSGLPNDRFFAVRPEGSVSTLKIQRTERGDSAVYLCASRPPGQGNTEAFFGQGTRLTVV.

The chain uses TRBV5-5 and TRBJ2-7; D possibly corresponds to TRBD1 (6 bases). Looked up from germline, CDR1 is SGHKS and CDR2 is YYEKEE (reference sequence). The CDR3 is 15 amino acids. The V gene lost 0 bases and the J gene lost 4 bases, with 14 bases spanning the gap. CDR3 amino acids: CASSLALDRDYEQYF. The CDR3 coding sequence is TGTGCCAGCAGCTTGGCCTTGGACAGAGATTACGAGCAGTACTTC.

This rearrangement joins TRBV6-5 to TRBJ2-3; TRBD2 agrees at 8 bases. The V gene's germline CDR1 is MNHEY and CDR2 SVGAGI. The CDR3 is 14 amino acids. V lost 2 bases, J lost 4 bases, and 2 bases stayed unmatched. In DNA form, the CDR3 reads TGTGCCAGCAGTTACCGGGAGGGCCCAGATACGCAGTATTTT. It translates to CASSYREGPDTQYF.

This chain uses TRBV29-1 with TRBJ2-5; unclear D gene. Germline assignment: CDR1 SQVTM and CDR2 ANQGSEA. The CDR3 contains 12 residues. The germline V and J ends were trimmed by 7 bases and 1 base, with 10 bases remaining between them. CDR3 loop: CSARGFQETQYF. The CDR3 region has the DNA TGCAGCGCTAGAGGCTTCCAAGAGACCCAGTACTTC.

Only one count was recorded for this clone. The V gene is TRBV30, the J gene TRBJ1-4, with a tentative D call TRBD1 (5 bases). The CDR3 spans 14 residues. V was cut by 2 bases and J by 8 bases, with 15 bases left in between. Germline CDR1 GTSNPN, CDR2 SVGIG (reference sequence). The CDR3 nucleotides read TGTGCCTGGAGTCGGGCAGGAGGGGAGGAAAAACTGTTTTTT. This codes for CAWSRAGGEEKLFF. The full variable domain, with the rest looked up from reference TRBV30 and TRBJ1-4, is SQTIHQWPATLVQPVGSPLSLECTVEGTSNPNLYWYRQAAGRGLQLLFYSVGIGQISSEVPQNLSASRPQDRQFILSSKKLLLSDSGFYLCAWSRAGGEEKLFFGSGTQLSVL.

This chain links TRBV10-3 with TRBJ2-7, with TRBD1 matching over 9 bases. Germline CDR1 is ENHRY and CDR2 is SYGVKD. The V gene end was trimmed by 9 bases and the J gene end by 2 bases; junction bases not matched to a gene: 2. The CDR3 is 12 amino acids. The CDR3 nucleotides are TGTGCCATACAGGGGGCTACCTACGAGCAGTACTTC. Amino acids: CAIQGATYEQYF.

The count of this clone is one. The chain combines TRBV5-4 with TRBJ2-3; D remains unclear. The CDR3 has 14 residues. V shed 0 bases and J shed 4 bases, with 9 bases lying between them. Germline V gene sequence: CDR1 SGHNT, CDR2 YYREEE (reference sequence). For the CDR3, the DNA is TGTGCCAGCAGCTTGGCGCTAATCGCAGATACGCAGTATTTT. This gives the protein CASSLALIADTQYF. Based on the CDR3 plus reference TRBV5-4 and TRBJ2-3, the full variable domain is ETGVTQSPTHLIKTRGQQVTLRCSSQSGHNTVSWYQQALGQGPQFIFQYYREEENGRGNFPPRFSGLQFPNYSSELNVNALELDDSALYLCASSLALIADTQYFGPGTRLTVL.

This clone was detected once. CDR3 protein: CASSSPHYEKLFF. In nucleotides, the CDR3 is TGTGCCAGCAGTTCGCCCCACTATGAAAAACTGTTTTTT. The V and J genes are TRBV7-2 and TRBJ1-4; D ambiguous. Germline V CDR1 and CDR2: SGHTA, FQGNSA. V was clipped by 6 bases and J by 6 bases, with 11 bases between them. The CDR3 extends over 13 amino acids. Based on the CDR3 plus reference TRBV7-2 and TRBJ1-4, the full variable domain is GAGVSQSPSNKVTEKGKDVELRCDPISGHTALYWYRQSLGQGLEFLIYFQGNSAPDKSGLPSDRFSAERTGGSVSTLTIQRTQQEDSAVYLCASSSPHYEKLFFGSGTQLSVL.

The J gene is TRBJ2-2, the V gene TRBV19, with TRBD1 as a possible D gene (7 bases). Trimming removed 5 bases from V and 5 bases from J, with 15 bases in between. Looked up from germline, CDR1 is LNHDA and CDR2 is SQIVND (reference sequence). The CDR3 contains 15 residues. Written as DNA, the CDR3 is TGTGCCAGTAGTTCGCGGGACAGAGGGACCGGGGAGCTGTTTTTT. Protein sequence: CASSSRDRGTGELFF.

The chain is built from TRBV4-2 and TRBJ2-1; 9 bases are a match to TRBD1. Per the germline V gene, CDR1 is LGHNA and CDR2 is YNFKEQ. The CDR3 runs 18 residues. The V and J ends lost 3 bases and 6 bases, in that order; junction bases with no gene match: 15. CDR3 coding DNA: TGTGCCAGCAGCCACCCACAGGGGGCGGGAAGTCCATCCAATGAGCAGTTCTTC. Its protein product is CASSHPQGAGSPSNEQFF.

This rearrangement joins TRBV7-2 to TRBJ1-3; D call uncertain. The V end lost 5 bases, the J end lost 7 bases, and 15 bases lay between the germline ends. Germline lookup yields CDR1 SGHTA and CDR2 FQGNSA. The CDR3 has 14 residues. The CDR3 protein is CASSITPDGNTIYF. The DNA of the CDR3 is TGTGCCAGCAGCATAACGCCAGACGGGAACACCATATATTTT. Full variable domain (outside the CDR3, taken from reference TRBV7-2 and TRBJ1-3): GAGVSQSPSNKVTEKGKDVELRCDPISGHTALYWYRQSLGQGLEFLIYFQGNSAPDKSGLPSDRFSAERTGGSVSTLTIQRTQQEDSAVYLCASSITPDGNTIYFGEGSWLTVV.

The chain is built from TRBV5-1 and TRBJ2-2; a weak D match, TRBD2 (6 bases). CDR1 is SGHRS, CDR2 YFSETQ, per germline. Deletions cut 3 bases from V and 2 bases from J, with 8 bases between. This CDR3 has 14 amino acids. CDR3 sequence reads: CASSSTSNTGELFF. CDR3 bases: TGCGCCAGCAGCTCGACTAGTAACACCGGGGAGCTGTTTTTT.

This rearrangement joins TRBV28 to TRBJ2-7; D is possibly TRBD2 (6 bases). V was cut by 3 bases and J by 4 bases, with 10 bases left in between. Germline lookup yields CDR1 MDHEN and CDR2 SYDVKM. The CDR3 length is 13 residues. Here the CDR3 DNA reads TGTGCCAGCAGTTTTGGGGAGGAATACGAGCAGTACTTC. This gives the protein CASSFGEEYEQYF.